These 13 T cell receptor beta chains were sequenced from one sample in a study of radiation and T cells in renal cell carcinoma. Time point noted: baseline pretreatment blood. Treatment defined: 15 Gy SBRT to primary tumor, nephrectomy 4 weeks later. Measured with immunoSEQ multiplex PCR; TCRdb has only the in-frame clones, and not every one. The profile shows some 120,000 clones, around 83% of them singletons. Sample: blood, taken from a patient whose treatment included radiotherapy and nephrectomy. Receptor source: a woman aged 55-75 years with renal cell carcinoma.

This clone was counted between two and nine times. Additional DNA sequences in this sample encode the identical CDR3. The rearrangement joins TRBV7-2 to TRBJ2-7, with unresolved D. The CDR3 totals 13 residues. Trimming took off 0 bases at V and 4 bases at J, with 7 bases between the two ends. Germline V gives CDR1 SGHTA, CDR2 FQGNSA. The DNA for the CDR3 is TGTGCCAGCAGCTTAGCGAACTCGTACGAGCAGTACTTC. It yields the protein CASSLANSYEQYF.

DNA for the CDR3: TGTGCCAGCAGCGTAGTTTACGCGAACACCGGGGAGCTGTTTTTT. Amino acids: CASSVVYANTGELFF. The chain links TRBV9 to TRBJ2-2; no reliable D call. The CDR3 loop spans 15 amino acids. V shed 0 bases and J shed 0 bases, with 6 bases lying between them. Germline CDR1 is SGDLS and CDR2 is YYNGEE.

This chain joins TRBV7-2 and TRBJ1-5; D is undetermined. Germline CDR1 is SGHTA and CDR2 is FQGNSA. The ends were cut back, 5 bases at V and 6 bases at J, with 17 bases in the middle. CDR3 length: 15 amino acids. The CDR3 nucleotides read TGTGCCAGCAGCCCAATACCCGAAGGAGGTCAGCCCCAGCATTTT. Encoded protein: CASSPIPEGGQPQHF. Drawing the rest from reference TRBV7-2 and TRBJ1-5, the complete variable domain is GAGVSQSPSNKVTEKGKDVELRCDPISGHTALYWYRQSLGQGLEFLIYFQGNSAPDKSGLPSDRFSAERTGGSVSTLTIQRTQQEDSAVYLCASSPIPEGGQPQHFGDGTRLSIL.

V and J are TRBV7-2 and TRBJ2-7, with 8 bases aligning to TRBD1. The CDR3 spans 14 residues. Germline CDR1 is SGHTA and CDR2 is FQGNSA. V was pared by 3 bases and J by 2 bases, with 3 bases of the junction left unmatched. CDR3 residues: CASSFGRGPYEQYF. The CDR3, as DNA: TGTGCCAGCAGCTTCGGCAGGGGGCCCTACGAGCAGTACTTC. The full variable domain, its missing parts supplied by reference TRBV7-2 and TRBJ2-7, is GAGVSQSPSNKVTEKGKDVELRCDPISGHTALYWYRQSLGQGLEFLIYFQGNSAPDKSGLPSDRFSAERTGGSVSTLTIQRTQQEDSAVYLCASSFGRGPYEQYFGPGTRLTVT.

The chain joins TRBV19 to TRBJ1-2, with D possibly TRBD1 on 6 matching bases. This CDR3 spans 17 amino acids. V lost 7 bases and J 0 bases, leaving 21 bases between the germline ends. The germline V gene encodes CDR1 LNHDA and CDR2 SQIVND (reference sequence). CDR3 residues: CASNSSPPRGANYGYTF. Here the CDR3 DNA reads TGTGCCAGTAACTCAAGCCCCCCCAGGGGTGCTAACTATGGCTACACCTTC.

This clone was recorded only once. This sequence joins TRBV4-3 and TRBJ2-7, with D possibly being TRBD1 (6 bases). Germline V lookup: CDR1 LGHNA, CDR2 YSLEER. V was trimmed by 4 bases and J by 1 base, leaving 14 bases between them. CDR3 size: 15 residues. CDR3 amino acids: CASSLGTTGSYEQYF. For the CDR3, the DNA is TGCGCCAGCAGCCTCGGGACAACGGGATCCTACGAGCAGTACTTC.

The genes are TRBV29-1 and TRBJ1-2; TRBD1 is a possible D gene (6 bases). Trimming removed 3 bases at V and 7 bases at J, with 12 bases between. CDR1 is SQVTM, CDR2 ANQGSEA, per germline. The CDR3 has 12 amino acids. The CDR3, as DNA: TGCAGCGTTGATTGGGGGCAGGGTGGCTACACCTTC. Its protein product is CSVDWGQGGYTF.

The V and J genes are TRBV4-2 and TRBJ2-5; D possibly matches TRBD1 or TRBD2 (6 bases each). This CDR3 has 14 amino acids. Trimming left V 0 bases short and J 5 bases short, with 10 bases between. Germline CDR1 LGHNA, CDR2 YNFKEQ. Here the CDR3 reads CASSQERRGETQYF. CDR3 DNA: TGTGCCAGCAGCCAAGAGAGGAGGGGGGAGACCCAGTACTTC.

This clone was recorded a few times. This chain uses TRBV9 with TRBJ1-2; D not resolved. The V gene lost 2 bases and the J gene lost 1 base, with 3 bases spanning the gap. Germline CDR1 reads SGDLS; CDR2 reads YYNGEE. The CDR3 is made up of 12 amino acids. The CDR3 DNA follows: TGTGCCAGCAGCGTCGATAACTATGGCTACACCTTC. Its translation: CASSVDNYGYTF.

The sample holds a few counts of this clone. The chain uses TRBV2 and TRBJ1-6; D is ambiguous. This CDR3 is built from 12 residues. Germline V gene data show CDR1 as SNHLY and CDR2 as FYNNEI. Trimming stripped 4 bases from V and 6 bases from J, with 4 bases between. As DNA, the CDR3 is TGTGCCAGCAGTGTCGGTAATTCACCCCTCCACTTT. It is translated as CASSVGNSPLHF.

For the CDR3, the DNA is TGCGCCAGCAGCTTGGAACCCGAGACCCAGTACTTC. This translates into CASSLEPETQYF. The rearrangement uses TRBV5-1 and TRBJ2-5; D is unresolved. Looked up from germline, CDR1 is SGHRS and CDR2 is YFSETQ. The V gene lost 0 bases and the J gene lost 5 bases, with 5 bases spanning the gap. CDR3 size: 12 residues. Combining the CDR3 with reference TRBV5-1 and TRBJ2-5 gives the whole variable domain KAGVTQTPRYLIKTRGQQVTLSCSPISGHRSVSWYQQTPGQGLQFLFEYFSETQRNKGNFPGRFSGRQFSNSRSEMNVSTLELGDSALYLCASSLEPETQYFGPGTRLLVL.

In regard to this clone: Additional DNA sequences in this sample encode the identical CDR3. The chain has TRBV10-3 and TRBJ2-6; D gene uncertain. V dropped 4 bases and J dropped 2 bases, with 6 bases sitting between them. The germline CDR1 and CDR2 sequences are ENHRY and SYGVKD. CDR3 size: 14 residues. Here the CDR3 reads CAISVGPGANVLTF. CDR3 nucleotide sequence: TGTGCCATCAGTGTAGGCCCTGGGGCCAACGTCCTGACTTTC.

The chain employs TRBV5-1 and TRBJ2-5, with 8 positions matching TRBD2. Germline V lookup: CDR1 SGHRS, CDR2 YFSETQ. The CDR3 has 13 residues. The junction had 0 bases not matched to a gene; V was cut back by 2 bases and J by 3 bases. CDR3 region: CASSFSGEETQYF. The CDR3, as DNA: TGCGCCAGCAGCTTTAGCGGGGAAGAGACCCAGTACTTC.